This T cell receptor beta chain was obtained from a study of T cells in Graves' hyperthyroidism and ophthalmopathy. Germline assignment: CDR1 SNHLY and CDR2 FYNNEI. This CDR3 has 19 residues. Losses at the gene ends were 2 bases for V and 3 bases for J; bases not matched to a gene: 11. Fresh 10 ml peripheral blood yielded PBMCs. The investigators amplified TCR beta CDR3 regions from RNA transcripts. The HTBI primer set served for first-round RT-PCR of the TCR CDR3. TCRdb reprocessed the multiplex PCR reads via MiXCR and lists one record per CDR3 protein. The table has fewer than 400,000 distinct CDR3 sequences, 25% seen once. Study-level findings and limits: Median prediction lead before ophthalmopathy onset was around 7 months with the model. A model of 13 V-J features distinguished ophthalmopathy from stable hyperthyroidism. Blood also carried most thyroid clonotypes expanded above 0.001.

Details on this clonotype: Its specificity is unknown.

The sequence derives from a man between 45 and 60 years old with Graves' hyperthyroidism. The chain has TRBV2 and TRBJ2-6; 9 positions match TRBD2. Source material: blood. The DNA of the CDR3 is TGTGCCAGCAGTGAACTTAATAGCGGGAGTTGGTTTGGGGCCAACGTCCTGACTTTC. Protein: CASSELNSGSWFGANVLTF. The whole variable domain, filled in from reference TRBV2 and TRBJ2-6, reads EPEVTQTPSHQVTQMGQEVILRCVPISNHLYFYWYRQILGQKVEFLVSFYNNEISEKSEIFDDQFSVERPDGSNFTLKIRSTKLEDSAMYFCASSELNSGSWFGANVLTFGAGSRLTVL.